Listed here are 15 T cell receptor beta chains from one sample, sequenced in a study of T cell repertoires in cytomegalovirus infection. Each CDR3 protein is one row after TCRdb ran MiXCR on the reads. The sample lists about a million distinct CDR3 sequences; about a third were seen once. Antigen specificity for these receptors is unknown. Material: cultured CD8+ T cells from PBMCs, obtained from culture after CMV antigen stimulation. These receptors all stem from a human donor in good health (CMV status not recorded). Some clones in this sample may be carry-over from other donors' samples.

The rearrangement links TRBV29-1 to TRBJ2-1, with 8 bases lining up with TRBD2. Looked up from germline, CDR1 is SQVTM and CDR2 is ANQGSEA. Trimming cost V 1 base and J 3 bases; bases outside gene matches: 2. The CDR3 has 14 amino acids. In DNA, the CDR3 is TGCAGCGTTGAAGGAGCGGGGGACTACAATGAGCAGTTCTTC. Translating gives CSVEGAGDYNEQFF.

Points on this clonotype: This likely stems from a read error, as it lies one base from a far larger clone. The chain links TRBV7-9 to TRBJ1-2; D gene uncertain. CDR1 is SEHNR and CDR2 is FQNEAQ in the germline V gene (reference sequence). CDR3 size: 10 residues. CDR3: CASSLGGYIF. The CDR3 DNA follows: TGTGCCAGCAGCTTAGGTGGCTACATCTTC.

The V gene is TRBV12-5, the J gene TRBJ1-2; 9 bases align to TRBD1. V lost 6 bases, J lost 0 bases, and 14 bases stayed unmatched. Per the germline V gene, CDR1 is LGHNT and CDR2 is FRNRAP. The CDR3 length is 18 residues. The CDR3, as DNA: TGTGCTAGTGGCCCGACCCCGGGACAGGGAAAGGCTAACTATGGCTACACCTTC. It specifies CASGPTPGQGKANYGYTF.

This chain joins TRBV24-1 and TRBJ1-2; tentative D call: TRBD1 (6 bases). CDR1 and CDR2 (germline): KGHDR, SFDVKD. The CDR3 runs 13 residues. The V end lost 3 bases, the J end lost 5 bases, and 9 bases lay between the germline ends. The DNA of the CDR3 is TGTGCCACCAGTGATCTTACAGGGTATGGCTACACCTTC. It yields the protein CATSDLTGYGYTF.

The chain recombines TRBV7-4 with TRBJ2-4; D is possibly TRBD1 or TRBD2 (6 bases each). Germline assignment: CDR1 SGHVT and CDR2 SQSDAQ. V lost 1 base and J 4 bases, leaving 23 bases between the germline ends. The CDR3 sequence is 19 residues long. Written as DNA, the CDR3 is TGTGCCAGCAGCTTAGACAGGGAGGAACTAGGAGTTTGGAAAAACATTCAGTACTTC. Encoded protein: CASSLDREELGVWKNIQYF. The whole variable domain, filled in from reference TRBV7-4 and TRBJ2-4, reads GAGVSQSPRYKVAKRGRDVALRCDSISGHVTLYWYRQTLGQGSEVLTYSQSDAQRDKSGRPSGRFSAERPERSVSTLKIQRTEQGDSAVYLCASSLDREELGVWKNIQYFGAGTRLSVL.

The CDR3 sequence is CASSLVWLAGAYEQFF. The CDR3 DNA sequence: TGTGCCAGCAGCTTGGTATGGCTAGCGGGGGCCTATGAGCAGTTCTTC. The chain has TRBV5-6 and TRBJ2-1, with 10 nucleotides matching TRBD2. With V trimmed by 0 bases and J by 8 bases, 8 bases remained unmatched. This CDR3 is 16 amino acids long. Germline CDR1 reads SGHDT; CDR2 reads YYEEEE. Filled out from reference TRBV5-6 and TRBJ2-1, the complete variable domain reads DAGVTQSPTHLIKTRGQQVTLRCSPKSGHDTVSWYQQALGQGPQFIFQYYEEEERQRGNFPDRFSGHQFPNYSSELNVNALLLGDSALYLCASSLVWLAGAYEQFFGPGTRLTVL.

The chain combines TRBV6-2 or TRBV6-3 with TRBJ2-3; 13 bases match TRBD2. Trimming cost V 2 bases and J 6 bases; bases outside gene matches: 8. The germline CDR1 and CDR2 sequences are MNHEY and SVGEGT. The CDR3 runs 17 residues. The CDR3 protein is CASSYPGLAGPGDTQYF. CDR3 DNA: TGTGCCAGCAGTTACCCGGGACTAGCGGGGCCCGGGGATACGCAGTATTTT.

The chain joins TRBV20-1 to TRBJ2-3; TRBD2 aligns across 15 bases. Trimming cost V 6 bases and J 5 bases; bases outside gene matches: 3. This CDR3 is built from 14 residues. Per germline, CDR1 DFQATT and CDR2 SNEGSKA (reference sequence). CDR3 bases: TGCAGTGCATGGACTAGCGGGGGGGAAGATACGCAGTATTTT. It yields the protein CSAWTSGGEDTQYF.

This clonotype was seen only a few times. The gene calls are TRBV6-6 and TRBJ1-4; no clear D gene. Germline-derived CDR1 and CDR2 are MNHNY and SVGAGI (reference sequence). The CDR3 runs to 13 residues. Deletions cut 8 bases from V and 5 bases from J, with 12 bases between. CDR3 sequence reads: CASVRRLNEKLFF. In DNA form, the CDR3 reads TGTGCCAGCGTGAGACGTCTAAATGAAAAACTGTTTTTT.

This clonotype was picked up a small number of times. This chain uses TRBV12-3 or TRBV12-4 with TRBJ1-1; D call uncertain. The CDR3 covers 15 residues. The V and J ends lost 2 bases and 8 bases respectively, with 18 bases between them. The CDR3 coding sequence is TGTGCCAGCAGTTTAAGACGCTATGGAATTGAAGAAGCTTTCTTT. It codes for CASSLRRYGIEEAFF.

This clonotype was seen many times. The J gene is TRBJ2-7, the V gene TRBV7-8; the D call may be TRBD1 or TRBD2 (5 bases each). V was clipped by 5 bases and J by 2 bases, with 22 bases between them. The CDR3 spans 17 residues. In germline, CDR1 is SGHVS, CDR2 FQNEAQ. CDR3 amino acids: CASSESPPGRIPYEQYV. The CDR3 region has the DNA TGTGCCAGCAGCGAAAGCCCTCCGGGGCGAATTCCCTACGAGCAGTACGTC.

This clonotype was counted ten times or more. V is TRBV7-6 and J is TRBJ2-5; tentatively, D is TRBD1 (6 bases). This CDR3 contains 14 residues. CDR1 is SGHVS and CDR2 is FNYEAQ in the germline V gene. Trimming removed 3 bases from V and 4 bases from J, with 12 bases in between. The CDR3 DNA reads TGTGCCAGCAGCTTCAGGGGAAATGCAGAGACCCAGTACTTC. Residues: CASSFRGNAETQYF.

This clonotype turned up a few times. The chain recombines TRBV9 with TRBJ2-3; TRBD1 is a possible D gene (5 bases). The V gene's germline CDR1 is SGDLS and CDR2 YYNGEE. V lost 0 bases and J lost 0, with 11 bases in between. The CDR3 runs to 16 residues. In DNA form, the CDR3 reads TGTGCCAGCAGCGTAGGGCGACAGACTAGCACAGATACGCAGTATTTT. Translated: CASSVGRQTSTDTQYF.

The chain recombines TRBV9 with TRBJ2-1; D perhaps matches TRBD1 (5 bases). Trimming removed 2 bases from V and 2 bases from J, with 17 bases in between. The length of the CDR3 is 17 residues. Germline-derived CDR1 and CDR2 are SGDLS and YYNGEE. The CDR3 sequence is CASSVEQGEIPYNEQFF. In DNA, the CDR3 is TGTGCCAGCAGCGTCGAGCAGGGTGAAATTCCCTACAATGAGCAGTTCTTC. Full variable domain (remainder filled in from reference TRBV9 and TRBJ2-1): DSGVTQTPKHLITATGQRVTLRCSPRSGDLSVYWYQQSLDQGLQFLIQYYNGEERAKGNILERFSAQQFPDLHSELNLSSLELGDSALYFCASSVEQGEIPYNEQFFGPGTRLTVL.

V gene TRBV20-1 combines with J gene TRBJ1-2; D unresolved. The CDR3 is 14 amino acids. Trimming cost V 2 bases and J 4 bases, with 14 bases left between them. The germline gives CDR1 DFQATT, CDR2 SNEGSKA (reference sequence). As DNA, the CDR3 is TGCAGTGCTAGACCGACCTTCGGGATCTATGGCTACACCTTC. Translation: CSARPTFGIYGYTF.